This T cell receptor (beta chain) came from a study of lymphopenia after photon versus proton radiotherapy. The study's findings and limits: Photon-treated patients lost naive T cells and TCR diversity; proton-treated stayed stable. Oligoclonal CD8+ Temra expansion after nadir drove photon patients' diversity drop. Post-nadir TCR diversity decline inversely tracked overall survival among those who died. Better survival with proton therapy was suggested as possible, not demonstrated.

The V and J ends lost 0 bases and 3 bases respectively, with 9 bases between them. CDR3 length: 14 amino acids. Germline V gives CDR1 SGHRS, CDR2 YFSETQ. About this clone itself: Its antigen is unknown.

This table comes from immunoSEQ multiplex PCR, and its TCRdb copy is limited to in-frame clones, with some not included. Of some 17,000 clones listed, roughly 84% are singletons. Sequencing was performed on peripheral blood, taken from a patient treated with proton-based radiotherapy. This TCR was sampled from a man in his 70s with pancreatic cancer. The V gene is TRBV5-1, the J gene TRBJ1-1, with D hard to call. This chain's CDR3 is CASSLAGGDTEAFF. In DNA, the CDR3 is TGCGCCAGCAGCTTGGCCGGCGGGGACACTGAAGCTTTCTTT. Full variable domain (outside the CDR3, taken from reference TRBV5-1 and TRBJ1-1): KAGVTQTPRYLIKTRGQQVTLSCSPISGHRSVSWYQQTPGQGLQFLFEYFSETQRNKGNFPGRFSGRQFSNSRSEMNVSTLELGDSALYLCASSLAGGDTEAFFGQGTRLTVV.